These T cell receptor beta chains were read from a single sample in a study of shared clonotypes between healthy human individuals. Profiled with immunoSEQ multiplex PCR; TCRdb holds only in-frame clones, not every one. The sample holds about 1.9 million clones, 93% seen once. The sequenced sample was naive CD8+ T cells from PBMCs. These receptors all stem from a man between 18 and 29 years old in good health. Some clones in this sample may be carry-over from other donors' samples. CDR3s include the opening cysteine and the closing phenylalanine or tryptophan. The order of the fields is D gene, J gene, V gene, clone size, CDR3 protein, CDR3 DNA. A D gene is named only where the DNA matches it firmly. Some rows have no size entry. The others give once, few or many, or a class for an expanded clone.

. | TRBJ1-5 | TRBV27 | . | CASSLSPGANQPQHF | TGTGCCAGCAGTCTATCTCCAGGGGCCAATCAGCCCCAGCATTTT
TRBD2 | TRBJ2-7 | TRBV2 | . | CASCRGGQVASYEQYF | TGTGCCAGCTGCCGGGGGGGGCAAGTTGCCTCCTACGAGCAGTACTTC
. | TRBJ1-5 | TRBV27 | . | CASSFTGSNQPQHF | TGTGCCAGCAGTTTTACTGGAAGCAATCAGCCCCAGCATTTT
. | TRBJ2-7 | TRBV9 | . | CASSVGHVSYEQYF | TGTGCCAGCAGCGTCGGGCACGTCTCCTACGAGCAGTACTTC
. | TRBJ1-5 | TRBV28 | . | CASRLLPRNQPQHF | TGTGCCAGCAGACTCCTACCCCGCAATCAGCCCCAGCATTTT
TRBD1 | TRBJ2-7 | TRBV29-1 | . | CSVRSGGIYEQYF | TGCAGCGTTAGGTCAGGGGGCATTTACGAGCAGTACTTC
. | TRBJ1-1 | TRBV7-9 | . | CASSPDTEAFF | TGTGCCAGCAGCCCTGACACTGAAGCTTTCTTT
TRBD1 | TRBJ2-7 | TRBV7-2 | . | CASSFWDRGPYEQYF | TGTGCCAGCAGCTTTTGGGACAGGGGACCCTACGAGCAGTACTTC
TRBD1 | TRBJ2-7 | TRBV9 | . | CASSGWTGGHEQYF | TGTGCCAGCAGCGGATGGACAGGGGGCCACGAGCAGTACTTC
TRBD2 | TRBJ2-1 | TRBV2 | . | CASSWTSGSYNEQFF | TGTGCCAGCAGTTGGACTAGCGGGAGTTACAATGAGCAGTTCTTC
TRBD1 | TRBJ2-3 | TRBV9 | once | CASSVLRQGARNSTDTQYF | TGTGCCAGCAGCGTACTGAGGCAGGGGGCTCGCAATAGCACAGATACGCAGTATTTT
. | TRBJ1-1 | TRBV5-4 | . | CASRYLPLTGEQAFF | TGTGCCAGCAGGTATCTCCCACTGACGGGGGAGCAAGCTTTCTTT
. | TRBJ2-5 | TRBV27 | . | CASSPTNFQETQYF | TGTGCCAGCAGTCCTACAAATTTTCAAGAGACCCAGTACTTC
. | TRBJ1-1 | TRBV7-8 | . | CASSLTQGPNTEAFF | TGTGCCAGCAGCTTAACCCAGGGGCCGAACACTGAAGCTTTCTTT
TRBD1 | TRBJ1-4 | TRBV5-4 | . | CASSLAGGTEKLFF | TGTGCCAGCAGCTTGGCAGGGGGCACTGAAAAACTGTTTTTT
TRBD2 | TRBJ2-1 | TRBV9 | . | CASSVALAGGSPAKFF | TGTGCCAGCAGCGTGGCACTAGCGGGAGGATCCCCGGCGAAGTTCTTC
. | TRBJ2-1 | TRBV13 | . | CASSEEGTPYNEQFF | TGTGCCAGCAGCGAGGAGGGTACCCCCTACAATGAGCAGTTCTTC